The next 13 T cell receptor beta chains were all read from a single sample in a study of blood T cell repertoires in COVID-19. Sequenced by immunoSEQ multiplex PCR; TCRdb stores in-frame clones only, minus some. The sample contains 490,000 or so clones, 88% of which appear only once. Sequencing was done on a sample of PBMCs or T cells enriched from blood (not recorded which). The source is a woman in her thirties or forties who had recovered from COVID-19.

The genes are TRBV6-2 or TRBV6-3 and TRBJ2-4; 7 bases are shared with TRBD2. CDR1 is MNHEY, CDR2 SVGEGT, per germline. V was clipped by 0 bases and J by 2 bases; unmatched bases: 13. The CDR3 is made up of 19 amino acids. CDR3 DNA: TGTGCCAGCAGTTACTCGTATCGGGGGGAAGATGGGACCAAAAACATTCAGTACTTC. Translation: CASSYSYRGEDGTKNIQYF.

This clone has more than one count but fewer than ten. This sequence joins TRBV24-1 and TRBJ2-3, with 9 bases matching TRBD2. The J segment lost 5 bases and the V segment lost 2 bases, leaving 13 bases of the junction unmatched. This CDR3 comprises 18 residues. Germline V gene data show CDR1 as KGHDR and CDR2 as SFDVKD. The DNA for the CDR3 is TGTGCCACCAGTGATTCCCTGGGCGGGAGGGCCCTCTTAGATACGCAGTATTTT. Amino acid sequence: CATSDSLGGRALLDTQYF.

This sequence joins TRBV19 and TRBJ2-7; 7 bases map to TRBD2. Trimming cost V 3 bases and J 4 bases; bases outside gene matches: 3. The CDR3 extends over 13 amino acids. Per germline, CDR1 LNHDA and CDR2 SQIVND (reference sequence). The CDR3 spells CASSIGRRYEQYF. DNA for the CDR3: TGTGCCAGTAGTATCGGGAGGAGGTACGAGCAGTACTTC.

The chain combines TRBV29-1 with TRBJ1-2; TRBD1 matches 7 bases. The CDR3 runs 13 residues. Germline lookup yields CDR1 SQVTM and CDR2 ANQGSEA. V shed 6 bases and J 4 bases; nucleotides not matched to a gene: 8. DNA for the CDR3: TGCAGCGTCGCGCAGGGGGATGGCTATGGCTACACCTTC. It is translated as CSVAQGDGYGYTF.

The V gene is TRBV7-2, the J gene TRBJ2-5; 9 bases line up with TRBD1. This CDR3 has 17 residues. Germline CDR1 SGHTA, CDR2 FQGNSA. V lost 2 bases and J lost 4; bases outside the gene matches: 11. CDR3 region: CASSLISGGQGGETQYF. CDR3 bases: TGTGCCAGCAGCTTAATATCGGGGGGACAGGGTGGAGAGACCCAGTACTTC.

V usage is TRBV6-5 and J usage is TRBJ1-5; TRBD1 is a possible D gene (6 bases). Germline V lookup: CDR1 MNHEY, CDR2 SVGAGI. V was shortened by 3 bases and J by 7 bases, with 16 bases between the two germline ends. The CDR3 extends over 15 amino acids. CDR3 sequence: CASSYFPAGDQPQHF. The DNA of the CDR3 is TGTGCCAGCAGTTATTTCCCGGCAGGGGACCAGCCCCAGCATTTT.

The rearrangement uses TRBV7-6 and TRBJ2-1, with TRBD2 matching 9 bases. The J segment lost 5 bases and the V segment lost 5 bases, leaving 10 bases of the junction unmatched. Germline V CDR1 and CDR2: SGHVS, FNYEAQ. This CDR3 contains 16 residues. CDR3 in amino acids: CASSHSGTSLNNEQFF. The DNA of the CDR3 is TGTGCCAGCAGCCACTCAGGGACTAGCCTTAACAATGAGCAGTTCTTC.

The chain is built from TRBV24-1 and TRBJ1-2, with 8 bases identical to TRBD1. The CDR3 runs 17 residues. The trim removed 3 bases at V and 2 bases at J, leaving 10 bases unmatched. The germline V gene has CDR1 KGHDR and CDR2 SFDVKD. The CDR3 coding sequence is TGTGCCACCAGTGATACCAAACCCGGGACAGGCAACTATGGCTACACCTTC. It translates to CATSDTKPGTGNYGYTF.

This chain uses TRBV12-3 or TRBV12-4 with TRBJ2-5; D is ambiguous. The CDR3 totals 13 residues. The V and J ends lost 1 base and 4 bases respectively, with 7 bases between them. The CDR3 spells CASSLGAVETQYF. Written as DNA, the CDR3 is TGTGCCAGCAGTTTAGGGGCCGTAGAGACCCAGTACTTC.

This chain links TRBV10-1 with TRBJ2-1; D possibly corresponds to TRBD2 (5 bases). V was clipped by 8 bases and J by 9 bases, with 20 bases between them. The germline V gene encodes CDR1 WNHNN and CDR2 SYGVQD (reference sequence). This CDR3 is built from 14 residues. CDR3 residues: CASRRTDPGSEQFF. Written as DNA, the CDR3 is TGCGCCAGCCGGAGGACGGATCCTGGAAGTGAGCAGTTCTTC.

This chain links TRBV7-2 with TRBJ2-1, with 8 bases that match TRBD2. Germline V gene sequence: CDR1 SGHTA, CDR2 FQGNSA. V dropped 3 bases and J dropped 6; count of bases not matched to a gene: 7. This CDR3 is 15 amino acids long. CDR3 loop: CASSLTGGPSNEQFF. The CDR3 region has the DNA TGTGCCAGCAGCTTGACGGGAGGGCCAAGCAATGAGCAGTTCTTC.

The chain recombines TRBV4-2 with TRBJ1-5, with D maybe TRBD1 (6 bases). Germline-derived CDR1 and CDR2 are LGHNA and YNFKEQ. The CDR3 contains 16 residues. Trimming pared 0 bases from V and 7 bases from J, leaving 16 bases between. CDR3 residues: CASSQDPRRGGQPQHF. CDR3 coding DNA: TGTGCCAGCAGCCAAGATCCCCGCAGGGGCGGCCAGCCCCAGCATTTT.

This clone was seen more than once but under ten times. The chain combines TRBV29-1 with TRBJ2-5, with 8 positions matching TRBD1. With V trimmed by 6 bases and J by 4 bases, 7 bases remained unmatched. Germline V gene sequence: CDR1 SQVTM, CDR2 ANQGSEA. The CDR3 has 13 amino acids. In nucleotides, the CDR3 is TGCAGCGTCGAGAGGGACAGGAGAGAGACCCAGTACTTC. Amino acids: CSVERDRRETQYF.